This entry describes one T cell receptor beta chain. Its antigen is still unknown. From RNA transcripts, TCR beta CDR3 regions were amplified. The HTBI primer set was used in a first-round RT-PCR of the TCR CDR3. TCRdb redid the calling of the multiplex PCR reads with MiXCR, one entry per CDR3 protein. The sample shows about 600,000 distinct CDR3 sequences, 14% of them seen only once. The data were obtained in a study of T cells in Graves' hyperthyroidism and ophthalmopathy. Study-wide points: In validation, the model predicted ophthalmopathy. These predictions came a median roughly 6.5 months before onset.

Duration under 3 months, a NOSPECS grade of at least 4, and a Clinical Activity Score of at least 3 characterized the ophthalmopathy patients. Used for diagnoses were clinical symptoms, serum thyroxine and TRAb, thyroid ultrasound and orbital computed tomography. This CDR3 has 18 amino acids. Trimming removed 2 bases from V and 5 bases from J; junction bases left unmatched: 12. Per the germline V gene, CDR1 is MNHEY and CDR2 is SVGEGT. The source of this sequence is a woman under 30 with Graves' ophthalmopathy. The rearrangement uses TRBV6-2 or TRBV6-3 and TRBJ2-3; 11 nucleotides agree with TRBD2. The sample taken for sequencing was blood. The CDR3 spells CASSYRGTLAGERDTQYF. The CDR3 DNA follows: TGTGCCAGCAGTTACCGCGGGACACTAGCGGGAGAACGAGATACGCAGTATTTT.